These 18 T cell receptor beta chains were sequenced from one sample in a study of blood T cell repertoires in COVID-19. Only in-frame clones appear in the TCRdb table, and some are missing; sequencing was by immunoSEQ multiplex PCR. The sample holds about 370,000 clones, roughly 90% seen once. The sequenced sample consisted of peripheral blood. The receptors originated from a woman aged 30 to 39 with COVID-19, enrolled during active disease.

The chain links TRBV13 to TRBJ2-2; 11 nucleotides agree with TRBD2. The CDR3 is 16 residues long. V lost 2 bases, J lost 3 bases, and 2 bases stayed unmatched. The germline V gene has CDR1 PRHDT and CDR2 FYEKMQ (reference sequence). The CDR3 reads CASSLSTSGDTGELFF. Here the CDR3 DNA reads TGTGCCAGCAGCTTATCGACTAGCGGGGACACCGGGGAGCTGTTTTTT.

The V and J genes are TRBV6-5 and TRBJ2-7; weak D call: TRBD2 (5 bases). Germline V gives CDR1 MNHEY, CDR2 SVGAGI. CDR3 size: 12 residues. Trimming cost V 5 bases and J 7 bases, with 12 bases left between them. In nucleotides, the CDR3 is TGTGCCAGCAGTACGACGGGCGGGGAGCAGTACGTC. This sequence encodes CASSTTGGEQYV.

This chain joins TRBV11-3 and TRBJ2-5, with 13 bases identical to TRBD2. Looked up from germline, CDR1 is SGHNT and CDR2 is YENEEA. The CDR3 has 16 amino acids. V lost 1 base, J lost 4 bases, and 3 bases stayed unmatched. CDR3 nucleotides: TGTGCCAGCAGCTTAGGGGGACTAGCGGGAATAGAGACCCAGTACTTC. This gives the protein CASSLGGLAGIETQYF.

The chain uses TRBV5-4 and TRBJ1-6; 7 nucleotides agree with TRBD1. The CDR3 sequence is 16 residues long. V was clipped by 0 bases and J by 7 bases; unmatched bases: 7. CDR1 is SGHNT and CDR2 is YYREEE in the germline V gene (reference sequence). CDR3: CASSLAGNRGNSPLHF. The CDR3 DNA follows: TGTGCCAGCAGCTTGGCCGGTAACAGGGGAAATTCACCCCTCCACTTT.

The chain uses TRBV5-6 and TRBJ2-1; 9 bases agree with TRBD1. V lost 4 bases and J lost 4; bases outside the gene matches: 6. This CDR3 has 15 residues. From germline, CDR1 is SGHDT and CDR2 YYEEEE. The CDR3 DNA is TGTGCCAGCAGCCGGGGGGACAGGGCATACAATGAGCAGTTCTTC. It translates to CASSRGDRAYNEQFF.

The rearrangement links TRBV7-2 to TRBJ2-7; 9 positions match TRBD2. The CDR3 is 14 residues long. Germline CDR1 SGHTA, CDR2 FQGNSA. V lost 6 bases and J lost 4; bases outside the gene matches: 7. DNA of the CDR3: TGTGCCAGCAGACGAAGCGGGGGGACGTACGAGCAGTACTTC. It translates to CASRRSGGTYEQYF. The full variable domain, in which reference TRBV7-2 and TRBJ2-7 provide the parts outside the CDR3, is GAGVSQSPSNKVTEKGKDVELRCDPISGHTALYWYRQSLGQGLEFLIYFQGNSAPDKSGLPSDRFSAERTGGSVSTLTIQRTQQEDSAVYLCASRRSGGTYEQYFGPGTRLTVT.

The table lists this clone with a count of one. V usage is TRBV4-1 and J usage is TRBJ2-3; 13 bases are shared with TRBD2. The CDR3 is 15 residues long. The V and J ends lost 5 bases and 4 bases, in that order; junction bases with no gene match: 3. CDR1 and CDR2 (germline): MGHRA, YSYEKL. CDR3 loop: CASSTTSGRADTQYF. The CDR3 nucleotides are TGCGCCAGCAGCACAACTAGCGGGAGGGCAGATACGCAGTATTTT.

J is TRBJ1-1 and V is TRBV13; D uncertain. The V gene lost 5 bases and the J gene lost 1 base, with 14 bases spanning the gap. From germline, CDR1 is PRHDT and CDR2 FYEKMQ (reference sequence). CDR3 length equals 15 residues. The CDR3 loop reads CASSPRGGQNTEAFF. The CDR3 nucleotides are TGTGCCAGCAGCCCGCGGGGAGGGCAGAACACTGAAGCTTTCTTT.

This chain connects TRBV4-3 to TRBJ1-2; tentative D call: TRBD1 (5 bases). CDR1 and CDR2 (germline): LGHNA, YSLEER. The length of the CDR3 is 15 residues. V shed 5 bases and J shed 6 bases, with 19 bases lying between them. The CDR3 DNA reads TGCGCCAGCAGCACAAACAGGTGGAGGGAGGATGGCTACACCTTC. Amino acids: CASSTNRWREDGYTF.

A single count supports this clone. This rearrangement joins TRBV6-5 to TRBJ2-7, with 7 nucleotides matching TRBD1. The germline gives CDR1 MNHEY, CDR2 SVGAGI. The CDR3 runs to 14 residues. V was clipped by 6 bases and J by 1 base; unmatched bases: 6. The CDR3 nucleotides are TGTGCCAGCAGCCCCGGGACAGTATCCTACGAGCAGTACGTC. Translated: CASSPGTVSYEQYV.

This chain joins TRBV9 and TRBJ2-1; 7 nucleotides align to TRBD2. CDR1 and CDR2 (germline): SGDLS, YYNGEE. The V segment lost 3 bases and the J segment 2 bases; nucleotides outside the gene matches: 8. The CDR3 sequence is 16 residues long. This chain's CDR3 is CASSASSGRTYNEQFF. Written as DNA, the CDR3 is TGTGCCAGCAGCGCCTCGTCCGGGAGGACCTACAATGAGCAGTTCTTC. Supplemented by reference TRBV9 and TRBJ2-1, the full variable domain reads DSGVTQTPKHLITATGQRVTLRCSPRSGDLSVYWYQQSLDQGLQFLIQYYNGEERAKGNILERFSAQQFPDLHSELNLSSLELGDSALYFCASSASSGRTYNEQFFGPGTRLTVL.

The chain joins TRBV5-1 to TRBJ2-1, with TRBD1 identical over 7 bases. This CDR3 is built from 15 residues. Germline V gene data show CDR1 as SGHRS and CDR2 as YFSETQ. J lost 1 base, V lost 0 bases, and 1 base had no gene match. CDR3 protein: CASSLVQGSYNEQFF. Written as DNA, the CDR3 is TGCGCCAGCAGCTTGGTACAGGGGTCCTACAATGAGCAGTTCTTC.

The rearrangement links TRBV19 to TRBJ1-1, with TRBD1 matching 10 bases. Germline V gene data show CDR1 as LNHDA and CDR2 as SQIVND (reference sequence). The CDR3 loop spans 14 amino acids. Trimming removed 4 bases from V and 4 bases from J; junction bases left unmatched: 3. DNA of the CDR3: TGTGCCAGTAGTAGGGACAGGGGCGGCACTGAAGCTTTCTTT. It encodes CASSRDRGGTEAFF.

This CDR3 is CASSVAGTSSRYNEQFF. The CDR3 DNA sequence: TGTGCCAGCAGCGTAGCGGGGACTAGCAGCAGGTACAATGAGCAGTTCTTC. The chain recombines TRBV9 with TRBJ2-1, with 9 bases fitting TRBD2. CDR3 length equals 17 residues. The ends lost 0 bases at V and 4 bases at J; junction bases unmatched: 8. The V gene's germline CDR1 is SGDLS and CDR2 YYNGEE.

The gene calls are TRBV18 and TRBJ2-7; maybe TRBD1 (6 bases). The CDR3 spans 14 residues. Germline CDR1 is KGHSH and CDR2 is LQKENI. V gave up 2 bases and J gave up 3 bases, with 11 bases separating them. The CDR3 DNA reads as TGTGCCAGCTCACCATCCACAGGGAGCTACGAGCAGTACTTC. This encodes CASSPSTGSYEQYF.

In this sample, this clone turned up a few times. V and J are TRBV11-2 and TRBJ1-1; 7 positions match TRBD1. Germline lookup yields CDR1 SGHAT and CDR2 FQNNGV. The CDR3 runs to 14 residues. Trimming took 6 bases from V and 4 from J; bases not matched to a gene: 8. CDR3 nucleotide sequence: TGTGCCAGCAGGAGGGGGCAGGCGAGCACTGAAGCTTTCTTT. Translated, it gives CASRRGQASTEAFF.

The J gene is TRBJ2-3, the V gene TRBV28; D possibly corresponds to TRBD1 (6 bases). The CDR3 covers 13 residues. Germline lookup yields CDR1 MDHEN and CDR2 SYDVKM. Trimming cost V 8 bases and J 2 bases, with 11 bases left between them. DNA for the CDR3: TGTGCCAGCGTGGGGGCCGCCACAGATACGCAGTATTTT. Its translation: CASVGAATDTQYF.

The rearrangement uses TRBV15 and TRBJ1-6; D is unclear. The ends were cut back, 1 base at V and 0 bases at J, with 10 bases in the middle. The CDR3 runs to 17 residues. The germline CDR1 and CDR2 sequences are LNHNV and YYDKDF (reference sequence). CDR3 in DNA: TGTGCCACCAGCAGAGCCTTGACACACTCCTATAATTCACCCCTCCACTTT. This encodes CATSRALTHSYNSPLHF.